Detailed here is one T cell receptor beta chain. The target antigen is unknown. The data were produced by immunoSEQ multiplex PCR, yet TCRdb's version contains in-frame clones alone and is incomplete. The table has some 60,000 clones, roughly 80% seen once. The data originate from a study of OX40 agonist ivuxolimab in advanced cancers. Whole-study results and caveats: Antigen specificity was not determined for the expanded peripheral T cells.

The V gene end was trimmed by 4 bases and the J gene end by 8 bases; junction bases not matched to a gene: 9. The CDR3 runs to 14 residues. CDR1 is SGHNT and CDR2 is YYREEE in the germline V gene (reference sequence). Sample: CD4+ or CD8+ T cells sorted from blood, taken in a trial of the OX40 agonist ivuxolimab. V is TRBV5-4 and J is TRBJ2-1; 7 nucleotides line up with TRBD2. The sequence was obtained from an adult with an advanced solid tumor such as melanoma, head and neck, liver or kidney cancer. This CDR3 is CASSADYAGDEQFF. The CDR3 nucleotides read TGTGCCAGCAGCGCGGACTATGCGGGGGATGAGCAGTTCTTC.